This T cell receptor beta chain came from a study of blood T cells in healthy people across ages. Study-level findings and limits: It was the long-lived donors that had more naive CD4+ cells and higher diversity than aged donors.

Alongside a J-beta primer mix, a sample-barcoded 5' primer served in a second PCR lasting roughly 6 to 12 cycles. TCRdb passed the 5' RACE reads through MiXCR, listing each CDR3 protein once. The table lists about 680,000 distinct CDR3 sequences, roughly 50% of them singletons. Comment on this clonotype: Its specificity is unknown.

Sequences were obtained from blood. The receptor was derived from a woman aged 55-69 years in good health.

CDR3 sequence reads: CASSSRALGSGEAFF. The CDR3 nucleotides are TGTGCCAGCAGTTCGCGGGCCTTGGGATCAGGGGAAGCTTTCTTT. This sequence joins TRBV6-2 or TRBV6-3 and TRBJ1-1, with D perhaps matching TRBD1 (5 bases). The CDR3 runs to 15 residues. Germline loops: CDR1 MNHEY, CDR2 SVGEGT. Deletions cut 4 bases from V and 8 bases from J, with 20 bases between.